The entry that follows covers one T cell receptor beta chain sequence. Antigen specificity is unknown. This record belongs to a study of cytomegalovirus exposure and HLA in healthy donors. Vbeta (60) and Jbeta (13) primers were used in the PCR. Methods used by the authors: Later, some 75 million unique TCR beta chains were counted in an analysis, and approximately 10 million of them were shared. TCRdb keeps only in-frame clones here, not all; method: immunoSEQ multiplex PCR. The V and J calls and the clone size are those of that table, but D and trimming were determined from the DNA. Here the sample table reports under 100,000 clones. The CDR3 totals 12 residues. Trimming stripped 5 bases from V and 10 bases from J, with 13 bases between. CDR1 MNHNS and CDR2 SASEGT come from the germline V gene. Study-wide results and caveats: Association of approximately 18,000 TCR beta sequences with HLA alleles was found at 0.05 false discovery rate in a later analysis.

Sequencing used PBMCs. The J gene is TRBJ2-3, the V gene TRBV6-1; D perhaps matches TRBD2 (5 bases). This receptor was identified in a man under 40 in good health and CMV-seronegative. CDR3 bases: TGTGCCAGCAGTACGAGCGGCCCGTCGCAGTATTTT. Its translation is CASSTSGPSQYF.